This T cell receptor (beta chain) appears in the sequencing data of a study of CD8+CD57+ T cells in acquired aplastic anemia. As for the study in general: Roughly 3.1 ug was the average amount of DNA from sorted CD4+ and CD8+ cells.

A few counts support this clonotype. Those patients picked for sequencing had displayed CD8+CD57+ cell expansion on flow cytometry. Germline values: CDR1 DFQATT, CDR2 SNEGSKA (reference sequence). The CDR3 contains 14 residues. Trimming took off 3 bases at V and 4 bases at J, with 13 bases between the two ends. The use of genomic DNA as template underpinned the TCR beta VDJ and CDR3 profiling. One entry per CDR3 protein results from TCRdb running MiXCR on the reads. The table shows 150,000 to 200,000 distinct CDR3 sequences, with about two thirds occurring only once. The origin of this receptor is a human donor with aplastic anemia. J is TRBJ2-1 and V is TRBV20-1, with D possibly being TRBD1 (5 bases). The sequenced sample consisted of sorted CD4+, CD8+, or CD8+CD57+ T cells (not recorded which) from PBMCs. The CDR3 bases are TGCAGTGCTAGTGGGGAAAAGGGGTACAATGAGCAGTTCTTC. Protein sequence: CSASGEKGYNEQFF.